The T cell receptor (beta chain) under discussion was sequenced for a study of shared clonotypes between healthy human individuals. V lost 4 bases and J lost 5; bases outside the gene matches: 3. The CDR3 runs 12 residues. Germline CDR1 reads SQVTM; CDR2 reads ANQGSEA. Adults of Caucasian background living in Nashville, Tennessee made up all donors. Study results and caveats: Expectations were that clonotype sharing among donors would be affected by sequencing depth.

As for this clone: What it binds is unknown.

Only in-frame clones appear in the TCRdb table, and some are missing; sequencing was by immunoSEQ multiplex PCR. The table lists approximately 460,000 clones, roughly three quarters of them singletons. The TCR was taken from a woman in her 40s in good health. Some clones in this sample may be carry-over from other donors' samples. Input material: PBMCs. The V gene is TRBV29-1, the J gene TRBJ1-1; TRBD1 aligns across 8 bases. CDR3 in amino acids: CSVAGGETEAFF. The CDR3 DNA reads as TGCAGCGTTGCAGGGGGCGAAACTGAAGCTTTCTTT.